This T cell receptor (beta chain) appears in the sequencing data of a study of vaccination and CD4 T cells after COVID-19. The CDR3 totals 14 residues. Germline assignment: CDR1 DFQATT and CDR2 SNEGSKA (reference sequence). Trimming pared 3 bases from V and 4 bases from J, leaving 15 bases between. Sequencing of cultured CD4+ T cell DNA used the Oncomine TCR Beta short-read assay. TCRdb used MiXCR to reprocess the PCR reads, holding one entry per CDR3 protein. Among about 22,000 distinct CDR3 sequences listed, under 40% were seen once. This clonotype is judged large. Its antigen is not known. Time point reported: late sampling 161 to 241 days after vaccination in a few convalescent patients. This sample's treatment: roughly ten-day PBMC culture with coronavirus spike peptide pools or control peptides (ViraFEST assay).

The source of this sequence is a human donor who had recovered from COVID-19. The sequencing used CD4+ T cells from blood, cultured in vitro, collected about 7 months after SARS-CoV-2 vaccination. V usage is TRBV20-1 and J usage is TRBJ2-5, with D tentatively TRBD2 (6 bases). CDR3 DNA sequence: TGCAGTGCTAGGGCTAGCGAGTTTCGAGAGACCCAGTACTTC. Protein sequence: CSARASEFRETQYF.